A single sample gave rise to the 20 T cell receptor beta chains below, sequenced in a study of T-cell reconstitution after alpha-beta-depleted transplantation in children. Preparation of the TCRbeta library was carried out with unique molecular identifiers. MiXCR was run by TCRdb on the PCR reads, yielding one entry per CDR3 protein. The data show 200,000 to 250,000 distinct CDR3 sequences, with 12% seen just once and around 2.5% held by the top ten. The sample here was PBMCs from the stem cell graft donor, taken from the stem cell graft. The receptors come from a human donor who donated a stem cell graft to a child with acute lymphoblastic leukemia.

This clonotype was counted between two and nine times. The genes are TRBV29-1 and TRBJ2-4, with D perhaps matching TRBD1 (6 bases). CDR3 length: 19 residues. V shed 6 bases and J shed 1 base, with 28 bases lying between them. Per the germline V gene, CDR1 is SQVTM and CDR2 is ANQGSEA. The CDR3 region is CSVRLGNRGGILAKNIQYF. For the CDR3, the DNA is TGCAGCGTGCGGCTTGGTAACCGAGGGGGTATCCTGGCCAAAAACATTCAGTACTTC.

This clonotype was counted ten times or more. The chain combines TRBV12-3 or TRBV12-4 with TRBJ1-2, with D tentatively TRBD1 (6 bases). V dropped 5 bases and J dropped 4 bases, with 11 bases sitting between them. The CDR3 has 13 amino acids. DNA for the CDR3: TGTGCCAGCAGTCCCAGGGGTCCCTATGGCTACACCTTC. Encoded protein: CASSPRGPYGYTF.

This clonotype was seen many times. The chain is built from TRBV29-1 and TRBJ2-2; tentative D call: TRBD2 (6 bases). The CDR3 spans 14 residues. Per the germline V gene, CDR1 is SQVTM and CDR2 is ANQGSEA. V lost 1 base to trimming and J lost 0 bases, with 6 bases between them. DNA of the CDR3: TGCAGCGTTGAAGCGGGGGCGAACACCGGGGAGCTGTTTTTT. Translation gives CSVEAGANTGELFF.

This clonotype has at least ten counts. This chain connects TRBV12-3 or TRBV12-4 to TRBJ2-3, with D hard to call. CDR3 length: 14 residues. V was cut by 7 bases and J by 1 base, with 12 bases left in between. CDR3 nucleotides: TGTGCCAGCATCGACCCACGACGCACAGATACGCAGTATTTT. Translated, it gives CASIDPRRTDTQYF.

This clonotype was seen many times. The J gene is TRBJ1-4, the V gene TRBV20-1; 7 bases are a match to TRBD1. The CDR3 is 13 amino acids. Germline V gene sequence: CDR1 DFQATT, CDR2 SNEGSKA (reference sequence). With V trimmed by 5 bases and J by 7 bases, 7 bases remained unmatched. The CDR3 sequence is CSAVRGPGEKLFF. DNA of the CDR3: TGCAGTGCTGTTAGGGGGCCTGGTGAAAAACTGTTTTTT.

This clonotype was detected many times. The chain has TRBV5-6 and TRBJ1-2; possibly TRBD1 for D (6 bases). Germline V CDR1 and CDR2: SGHDT, YYEEEE. The germline V and J ends were trimmed by 2 bases and 8 bases, with 22 bases remaining between them. The CDR3 length is 16 residues. This chain's CDR3 is CASSLPNIQGIRGYTF. The CDR3 DNA reads as TGTGCCAGCAGCTTACCTAATATCCAGGGGATCAGGGGCTACACCTTC.

This clonotype was seen a few times. The genes are TRBV11-1 and TRBJ1-4; D gene unclear. CDR1 SGHAT and CDR2 FQDESV come from the germline V gene (reference sequence). The V and J ends lost 5 bases and 8 bases respectively, with 9 bases between them. The CDR3 sequence is 12 residues long. Written as DNA, the CDR3 is TGTGCCAGCAGCCCGAATGCCGAAAAACTGTTTTTT. It translates to CASSPNAEKLFF.

This clonotype appeared many times. This chain connects TRBV20-1 to TRBJ1-1; a possible D gene is TRBD1 (6 bases). The germline V and J ends were trimmed by 2 bases and 2 bases, with 12 bases remaining between them. This CDR3 has 14 residues. Germline CDR1 and CDR2: DFQATT and SNEGSKA (reference sequence). The CDR3 sequence: CSARSGASNTEAFF. DNA of the CDR3: TGCAGTGCTAGATCGGGGGCTAGTAACACTGAAGCTTTCTTT.

This clonotype was seen a single time. This may stem from a read error, because a much larger clone lies one nucleotide away. V usage is TRBV20-1 and J usage is TRBJ2-3, with D perhaps matching TRBD2 (5 bases). This CDR3 comprises 14 residues. Germline CDR1 DFQATT, CDR2 SNEGSKA (reference sequence). The CDR3 spells CSARVLAIGDTQCF. CDR3 sequence (DNA): TGCAGTGCTAGAGTTCTAGCTATTGGAGATACGCAGTGTTTT.

This clonotype was picked up many times. The chain has TRBV7-9 and TRBJ2-1; D is unresolved. CDR1 SEHNR and CDR2 FQNEAQ come from the germline V gene (reference sequence). The ends were cut back, 1 base at V and 5 bases at J, with 12 bases in the middle. The CDR3 totals 15 residues. The CDR3 protein is CASSLGMVGNNEQFF. Here the CDR3 DNA reads TGTGCCAGCAGCTTAGGAATGGTAGGCAACAATGAGCAGTTCTTC.

This clonotype was counted many times. The chain recombines TRBV12-3 or TRBV12-4 with TRBJ1-2; possible D gene TRBD1, 6 bases. The CDR3 sequence is 15 residues long. V lost 1 base and J 4 bases, leaving 13 bases between the germline ends. The CDR3 protein is CASSLEGEGGYGYTF. The CDR3 DNA is TGTGCCAGCAGTTTAGAAGGGGAGGGGGGCTATGGCTACACCTTC.

This clonotype came up many times. CDR3 protein: CASSLMEGQETQYF. The CDR3, as DNA: TGTGCCAGCAGCTTAATGGAGGGACAAGAGACCCAGTACTTC. The rearrangement uses TRBV7-8 and TRBJ2-5; tentative D call: TRBD2 (6 bases). Germline lookup yields CDR1 SGHVS and CDR2 FQNEAQ. This CDR3 region has 14 residues. V gave up 2 bases and J gave up 2 bases, with 9 bases separating them.

This clonotype was detected only a few times. The genes are TRBV5-1 and TRBJ1-1, with D tentatively TRBD1 (6 bases). The V gene lost 1 base and the J gene lost 7 bases, with 17 bases spanning the gap. The CDR3 covers 15 residues. From germline, CDR1 is SGHRS and CDR2 YFSETQ. CDR3 sequence reads: CASSLRGGGLDEAFF. The CDR3 nucleotides are TGCGCCAGCAGCTTGAGGGGAGGGGGGCTTGATGAAGCTTTCTTT. Full variable domain (remainder filled in from reference TRBV5-1 and TRBJ1-1): KAGVTQTPRYLIKTRGQQVTLSCSPISGHRSVSWYQQTPGQGLQFLFEYFSETQRNKGNFPGRFSGRQFSNSRSEMNVSTLELGDSALYLCASSLRGGGLDEAFFGQGTRLTVV.

This clonotype was observed many times. The chain recombines TRBV6-6 with TRBJ2-7; the D is unclear. The CDR3 totals 13 residues. V was shortened by 3 bases and J by 3 bases, with 9 bases between the two germline ends. Looked up from germline, CDR1 is MNHNY and CDR2 is SVGAGI (reference sequence). The chain's CDR3 is CASSYFGSYEQYF. CDR3 DNA sequence: TGTGCCAGCAGTTATTTCGGCAGCTACGAGCAGTACTTC.

This clonotype has at least ten counts. V is TRBV29-1 and J is TRBJ2-1; D gene uncertain. This CDR3 spans 13 amino acids. V was trimmed by 3 bases and J by 3 bases, leaving 9 bases between them. Looked up from germline, CDR1 is SQVTM and CDR2 is ANQGSEA. The chain's CDR3 is CSVEARNYNEQFF. The CDR3 DNA is TGCAGCGTTGAGGCCAGAAACTACAATGAGCAGTTCTTC.

This clonotype was seen many times. V usage is TRBV24-1 and J usage is TRBJ2-5; tentatively, D is TRBD1 (6 bases). Between the trimmed V and J ends, which lost 4 bases and 1 base, there was a span of 12 bases. The germline gives CDR1 KGHDR, CDR2 SFDVKD. The CDR3 has 15 amino acids. The CDR3 spells CATSDPGTIQETQYF. Here the CDR3 DNA reads TGTGCCACCAGTGACCCCGGGACAATCCAAGAGACCCAGTACTTC.

V gene TRBV21-1 combines with J gene TRBJ1-1. TRBV21-1 is reported as a pseudogene. This CDR3 has 11 residues. The CDR3 region is CASCSFDLATF. Here the CDR3 DNA reads TGTGCCAGCTGCTCCTTTGACCTCGCAACTTTT.

This clonotype has ten or more counts. This sequence joins TRBV5-1 and TRBJ2-2; perhaps TRBD2 as D (5 bases). V lost 5 bases, J lost 2 bases, and 13 bases lay in between. Looked up from germline, CDR1 is SGHRS and CDR2 is YFSETQ. This CDR3 has 15 residues. CDR3 nucleotide sequence: TGCGCCAGCAGAGCCTCCGGACTTAACACCGGGGAGCTGTTTTTT. This sequence encodes CASRASGLNTGELFF.

This clonotype was seen repeatedly, ten times or more. This sequence joins TRBV7-9 and TRBJ2-7; a possible D gene is TRBD2 (5 bases). Per germline, CDR1 SEHNR and CDR2 FQNEAQ (reference sequence). The CDR3 is 14 amino acids. Trimming cost V 7 bases and J 2 bases, with 15 bases left between them. The CDR3 sequence is CASNAREGPYEQYF. The CDR3 region has the DNA TGTGCCAGCAACGCTCGCGAGGGTCCCTACGAGCAGTACTTC.

The table lists this clonotype with many counts. The chain has TRBV20-1 and TRBJ1-1; the D gene is possibly TRBD1 (6 bases). CDR1 is DFQATT and CDR2 is SNEGSKA in the germline V gene (reference sequence). With 6 bases removed from V and 6 bases from J, the gap between germline ends came to 14 bases. This CDR3 region has 12 residues. The CDR3: CSALPRGPEAFF. DNA for the CDR3: TGCAGTGCCCTCCCTCGGGGGCCTGAAGCTTTCTTT.